The T cell receptor (beta chain) under discussion was sequenced for a study of T cell responses to AZD1222 COVID-19 vaccine. General study points: Mapped onto spike, vaccine-associated CD4 TCRs spanned it and were dominant at 160-218 and 743-854.

TCRdb's copy holds only in-frame clones and misses some; the assay was immunoSEQ multiplex PCR. The top ten clones hold 2.7% of a sample with approximately 190,000 clones, around 86% of them seen once. About this clone itself: As yet, its antigen is unknown.

The CDR3 covers 14 residues. The ends were cut back, 5 bases at V and 5 bases at J, with 13 bases in the middle. Germline loops: CDR1 MNHEY, CDR2 SVGEGT. The input for sequencing was peripheral blood, taken on day 0 of MenACWY control vaccination. This clonotype originated in an adult in good health. V usage is TRBV6-2 or TRBV6-3 and J usage is TRBJ1-5; D call uncertain. The CDR3: CASSRTQRDQPQHF. CDR3 DNA sequence: TGTGCCAGCAGTCGGACCCAACGGGATCAGCCCCAGCATTTT.